Following are 20 T cell receptor beta chains from one sample sequenced in a study of cytomegalovirus exposure and HLA in healthy donors. The PCR used 60 Vbeta and 13 Jbeta primers. Clones were read by immunoSEQ multiplex PCR, and TCRdb kept only the in-frame ones, dropping some. This table holds about 140,000 clones, more than 70% found once. Sequencing was done on a sample of PBMCs. Receptor source: a man younger than 35 in good health and CMV-seropositive.

This sequence joins TRBV5-1 and TRBJ1-2, with 9 bases lining up with TRBD1. The CDR3 covers 15 residues. The germline CDR1 and CDR2 sequences are SGHRS and YFSETQ. V lost 1 base to trimming and J lost 6 bases; unmatched junction nucleotides: 7. DNA for the CDR3: TGCGCCAGCAGCTTGAGAGGACAGGGGAGAGATGGCTACACCTTC. Its protein is CASSLRGQGRDGYTF.

This clone was counted only a few times. This chain uses TRBV5-1 with TRBJ2-1; 9 nucleotides agree with TRBD2. CDR1 SGHRS and CDR2 YFSETQ come from the germline V gene. J was trimmed by 8 bases and V by 5 bases; bases with no gene match: 5. The length of the CDR3 is 13 residues. The CDR3 region is CASSLAGFDEQFF. In DNA, the CDR3 is TGCGCCAGCAGTCTAGCGGGATTCGATGAGCAGTTCTTC.

DNA of the CDR3: TGTGCCAGCAGCGCGAGAGGACAGGGTTTTTCTAATGAGCAGTTCTTC. Translating gives CASSARGQGFSNEQFF. The chain recombines TRBV11-3 with TRBJ2-1; 8 bases map to TRBD1. The V gene's germline CDR1 is SGHNT and CDR2 YENEEA. This CDR3 comprises 16 residues. The V and J ends lost 5 bases and 7 bases, in that order; junction bases with no gene match: 13.

The chain employs TRBV7-9 and TRBJ2-7; D may be TRBD1 (5 bases). Germline CDR1 is SEHNR and CDR2 is FQNEAQ (reference sequence). Trimming removed 4 bases at V and 5 bases at J, with 12 bases between. The CDR3 is 13 residues long. CDR3 region: CASSSSGFHEQYF. The CDR3 nucleotides read TGTGCCAGCAGCTCCTCAGGGTTCCACGAGCAGTACTTC.

The CDR3 DNA sequence: TGTGCCAGCAGCGTAGTTAACAGGGCTGTGGGGAACACTGAAGCTTTCTTT. It encodes CASSVVNRAVGNTEAFF. This chain links TRBV9 with TRBJ1-1; a possible D gene is TRBD1 (6 bases). Germline assignment: CDR1 SGDLS and CDR2 YYNGEE. Between the trimmed V and J ends, which lost 0 bases and 1 base, there was a span of 16 bases. The length of the CDR3 is 17 residues.

The chain recombines TRBV19 with TRBJ2-5; weak D call: TRBD2 (6 bases). Germline V gives CDR1 LNHDA, CDR2 SQIVND (reference sequence). V lost 2 bases, J lost 1 base, and 17 bases lay in between. The CDR3 runs 17 residues. The DNA for the CDR3 is TGTGCCAGTAGTATAAGAGGGGTAGCGGAGTTCCAAGAGACCCAGTACTTC. This gives the protein CASSIRGVAEFQETQYF. The full variable domain, in which reference TRBV19 and TRBJ2-5 provide the parts outside the CDR3, is DGGITQSPKYLFRKEGQNVTLSCEQNLNHDAMYWYRQDPGQGLRLIYYSQIVNDFQKGDIAEGYSVSREKKESFPLTVTSAQKNPTAFYLCASSIRGVAEFQETQYFGPGTRLLVL.

V is TRBV28 and J is TRBJ1-1; the D is unclear. V lost 3 bases and J lost 0, with 5 bases in between. Germline assignment: CDR1 MDHEN and CDR2 SYDVKM. The CDR3 is 13 residues long. The CDR3 sequence: CASSLAVNTEAFF. DNA of the CDR3: TGTGCCAGCAGTTTGGCAGTGAACACTGAAGCTTTCTTT.

The J gene is TRBJ2-3, the V gene TRBV9; D perhaps matches TRBD2 (6 bases). Trimming removed 7 bases at V and 0 bases at J, with 18 bases between. Germline loops: CDR1 SGDLS, CDR2 YYNGEE. This CDR3 spans 16 amino acids. CDR3 DNA: TGTGCCAGCGGGGGGTTAGGGTCTTCTAGCACAGATACGCAGTATTTT. Protein sequence: CASGGLGSSSTDTQYF. Combining the CDR3 with reference TRBV9 and TRBJ2-3 gives the whole variable domain DSGVTQTPKHLITATGQRVTLRCSPRSGDLSVYWYQQSLDQGLQFLIQYYNGEERAKGNILERFSAQQFPDLHSELNLSSLELGDSALYFCASGGLGSSSTDTQYFGPGTRLTVL.

V and J are TRBV10-1 and TRBJ2-3; D call uncertain. Looked up from germline, CDR1 is WNHNN and CDR2 is SYGVQD (reference sequence). CDR3 length: 15 amino acids. Trimming stripped 3 bases from V and 0 bases from J, with 10 bases between. The CDR3: CASSESSFSTDTQYF. CDR3 nucleotide sequence: TGCGCCAGCAGTGAAAGTAGTTTTAGCACAGATACGCAGTATTTT.

The V gene is TRBV28, the J gene TRBJ1-5; a possible D gene is TRBD1 (5 bases). Germline V lookup: CDR1 MDHEN, CDR2 SYDVKM. The CDR3 spans 15 residues. V was trimmed by 4 bases and J by 2 bases, leaving 12 bases between them. CDR3 DNA: TGTGCCAGCAGTTCGGGGGGGTTTGGCAATCAGCCCCAGCATTTT. Its translation: CASSSGGFGNQPQHF.

The rearrangement uses TRBV7-2 and TRBJ2-1; 10 nucleotides align to TRBD1. Per the germline V gene, CDR1 is SGHTA and CDR2 is FQGNSA. Trimming at V came to 3 bases and at J to 8 bases, leaving 7 bases not matched to a gene. The CDR3 is 15 amino acids. The CDR3 is CASSLTGGMHDEQFF. DNA for the CDR3: TGTGCCAGCAGCTTGACAGGGGGCATGCACGATGAGCAGTTCTTC. Together with reference TRBV7-2 and TRBJ2-1, the CDR3 gives the full variable domain: GAGVSQSPSNKVTEKGKDVELRCDPISGHTALYWYRQSLGQGLEFLIYFQGNSAPDKSGLPSDRFSAERTGGSVSTLTIQRTQQEDSAVYLCASSLTGGMHDEQFFGPGTRLTVL.

This CDR3 reads CSVESSGANYGYTF. CDR3 coding DNA: TGCAGCGTTGAATCTTCAGGGGCCAACTATGGCTACACCTTC. V is TRBV29-1 and J is TRBJ1-2; D may be TRBD1 (6 bases). The CDR3 contains 14 residues. CDR1 and CDR2 from the germline V gene are SQVTM and ANQGSEA. V shed 2 bases and J shed 2 bases, with 12 bases lying between them.

The chain couples TRBV5-4 to TRBJ2-5, with D perhaps TRBD1 (5 bases). The CDR3 runs 15 residues. CDR1 SGHNT and CDR2 YYREEE come from the germline V gene (reference sequence). Between the trimmed V and J ends, which lost 5 bases and 5 bases, there was a span of 19 bases. The CDR3 here is CASSRRGTDWETQYF. For the CDR3, the DNA is TGTGCCAGCAGTCGTAGGGGAACAGACTGGGAGACCCAGTACTTC.

The chain has TRBV5-4 and TRBJ2-1; 9 positions agree with TRBD1. Germline assignment: CDR1 SGHNT and CDR2 YYREEE (reference sequence). Losses at the gene ends were 5 bases for V and 5 bases for J; bases not matched to a gene: 5. CDR3 length: 14 amino acids. This CDR3 reads CASRTGGVNNEQFF. The CDR3 DNA reads TGTGCCAGCAGGACAGGGGGTGTGAACAATGAGCAGTTCTTC.

This chain connects TRBV27 to TRBJ2-5; 7 bases map to TRBD2. V dropped 5 bases and J dropped 9; count of bases not matched to a gene: 3. The germline CDR1 and CDR2 sequences are MNHEY and SMNVEV (reference sequence). This CDR3 has 11 amino acids. The CDR3 sequence: CASSARGAQYF. In nucleotides, the CDR3 is TGTGCCAGCAGTGCCCGGGGGGCCCAGTACTTC.

This clone was found once. This chain links TRBV5-8 with TRBJ2-7, with D possibly matching TRBD1 (6 bases). From germline, CDR1 is SGHTS and CDR2 YDEGEE. CDR3 length: 13 amino acids. Trimming cost V 3 bases and J 6 bases, with 13 bases left between them. The CDR3 loop is CASSWIQGSEQYF. The DNA for the CDR3 is TGTGCCAGCAGCTGGATCCAGGGGAGCGAGCAGTACTTC.

This clone was seen once. The rearrangement links TRBV7-9 to TRBJ2-5; TRBD2 matches 12 bases. V lost 2 bases to trimming and J lost 5 bases; unmatched junction nucleotides: 15. Germline assignment: CDR1 SEHNR and CDR2 FQNEAQ (reference sequence). The CDR3 is 19 amino acids. CDR3 sequence (DNA): TGTGCCAGCAGCTTATGGGCAGGACGAGGACTAGCGGGACGGGAGACCCAGTACTTC. Translated, it gives CASSLWAGRGLAGRETQYF. Complete variable domain (other parts from reference TRBV7-9 and TRBJ2-5): DTGVSQNPRHKITKRGQNVTFRCDPISEHNRLYWYRQTLGQGPEFLTYFQNEAQLEKSRLLSDRFSAERPKGSFSTLEIQRTEQGDSAMYLCASSLWAGRGLAGRETQYFGPGTRLLVL.

V is TRBV6-1 and J is TRBJ2-3, with TRBD2 identical over 8 bases. The CDR3 extends over 16 amino acids. The germline CDR1 and CDR2 sequences are MNHNS and SASEGT. The trim removed 4 bases at V and 5 bases at J, leaving 11 bases unmatched. The CDR3 sequence: CASSATSGGLVDTQYF. The CDR3 DNA follows: TGTGCCAGCAGTGCAACTAGCGGTGGTTTGGTAGATACGCAGTATTTT.

This chain uses TRBV27 with TRBJ2-3; TRBD2 matches 13 bases. CDR3 length equals 18 residues. V trimming: 1 base; J trimming: 2 bases; junction bases outside the gene matches: 6. Per the germline V gene, CDR1 is MNHEY and CDR2 is SMNVEV (reference sequence). For the CDR3, the DNA is TGTGCCAGCAGTTTATTTACTAGCGGGAGGGCCACCACAGATACGCAGTATTTT. This sequence encodes CASSLFTSGRATTDTQYF.

This clone was counted a single time. The chain couples TRBV9 to TRBJ2-1; D gene uncertain. V lost 3 bases and J lost 7, with 20 bases in between. The CDR3 sequence is 16 residues long. Germline CDR1 is SGDLS and CDR2 is YYNGEE. This CDR3 reads CASSGKLSDPKNEQFF. The CDR3 DNA follows: TGTGCCAGCAGCGGAAAGTTGAGCGACCCTAAGAATGAGCAGTTCTTC.